This TCR beta chain stems from a study of cytomegalovirus exposure and HLA in healthy donors. The overall study: The roughly 130 validation repertoires used the same platform as the approximately 700 first-cohort repertoires (as reported by a later analysis). Study conclusions and caveats: Cytomegalovirus association was listed for 164 TCR beta chains. Cytomegalovirus status was reportedly diagnosed by the classifier with high specificity and sensitivity.

Losses at the gene ends were 5 bases for V and 4 bases for J; bases not matched to a gene: 2. Germline V lookup: CDR1 SGHAT, CDR2 FQNNGV. This CDR3 comprises 15 residues. Using immunoSEQ multiplex PCR, the repertoire was profiled, and TCRdb retains in-frame clones only, with some absent. This sample carries fewer than 200,000 clones, about 89% of them seen once, and the ten largest clones take approximately 7%. Separate from the roughly 630-subject first cohort was the approximately 120-subject validation cohort, to which the donors belonged. Note on this clone: Its matching antigen is unknown.

The sequencing input was PBMCs. This rearrangement joins TRBV11-2 to TRBJ2-2, with TRBD2 matching over 12 bases. This receptor was identified in a man between 25 and 39 years old in good health and CMV-seropositive. The CDR3 sequence: CASSLAGGPTGELFF. As DNA, the CDR3 is TGTGCCAGCAGCCTAGCGGGGGGGCCCACCGGGGAGCTGTTTTTT.